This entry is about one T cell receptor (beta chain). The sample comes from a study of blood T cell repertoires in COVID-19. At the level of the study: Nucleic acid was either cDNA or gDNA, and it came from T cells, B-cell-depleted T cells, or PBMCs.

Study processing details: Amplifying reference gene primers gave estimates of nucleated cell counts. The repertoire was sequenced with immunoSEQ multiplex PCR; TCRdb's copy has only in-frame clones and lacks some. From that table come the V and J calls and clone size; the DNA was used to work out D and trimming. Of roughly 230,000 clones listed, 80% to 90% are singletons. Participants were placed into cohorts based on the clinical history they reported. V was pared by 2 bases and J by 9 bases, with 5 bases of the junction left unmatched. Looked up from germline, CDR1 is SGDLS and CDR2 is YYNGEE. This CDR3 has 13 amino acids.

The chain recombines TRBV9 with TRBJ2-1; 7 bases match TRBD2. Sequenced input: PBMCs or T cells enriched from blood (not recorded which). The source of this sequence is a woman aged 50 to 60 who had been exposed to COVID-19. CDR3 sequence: CASSVRTRREQFF. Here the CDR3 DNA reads TGTGCCAGCAGCGTTCGGACTAGACGTGAGCAGTTCTTC.